This T cell receptor beta chain comes out of a study of T cell responses to AZD1222 COVID-19 vaccine. Of note for this clone: Its target is not known.

Findings and caveats of the study: An increase in Spike-specific TCR breadth and depth was observed after two AZD1222 doses. Seropositive AZD1222 recipients at baseline numbered only five or six. Females outnumbered males among donors, who were mostly white British; clonal diversity was possibly underestimated.

CDR1 is MNHEY and CDR2 is SVGEGT in the germline V gene. Trimming cost V 0 bases and J 6 bases, with 12 bases left between them. The CDR3 consists of 14 residues. The repertoire was sequenced with immunoSEQ multiplex PCR; TCRdb's copy has only in-frame clones and lacks some. This sample carries about 150,000 clones, 85% to 90% of them seen once, and the ten largest clones take about 5%. This material consisted of peripheral blood, taken on day 0 of MenACWY control vaccination. The chain uses TRBV6-2 or TRBV6-3 and TRBJ2-7; the D gene is possibly TRBD2 (5 bases). The receptor comes from an adult in good health. As DNA, the CDR3 is TGTGCCAGCAGTTACTCTCCCCTCCGGGGCGAGCAGTACGTC. It specifies CASSYSPLRGEQYV.